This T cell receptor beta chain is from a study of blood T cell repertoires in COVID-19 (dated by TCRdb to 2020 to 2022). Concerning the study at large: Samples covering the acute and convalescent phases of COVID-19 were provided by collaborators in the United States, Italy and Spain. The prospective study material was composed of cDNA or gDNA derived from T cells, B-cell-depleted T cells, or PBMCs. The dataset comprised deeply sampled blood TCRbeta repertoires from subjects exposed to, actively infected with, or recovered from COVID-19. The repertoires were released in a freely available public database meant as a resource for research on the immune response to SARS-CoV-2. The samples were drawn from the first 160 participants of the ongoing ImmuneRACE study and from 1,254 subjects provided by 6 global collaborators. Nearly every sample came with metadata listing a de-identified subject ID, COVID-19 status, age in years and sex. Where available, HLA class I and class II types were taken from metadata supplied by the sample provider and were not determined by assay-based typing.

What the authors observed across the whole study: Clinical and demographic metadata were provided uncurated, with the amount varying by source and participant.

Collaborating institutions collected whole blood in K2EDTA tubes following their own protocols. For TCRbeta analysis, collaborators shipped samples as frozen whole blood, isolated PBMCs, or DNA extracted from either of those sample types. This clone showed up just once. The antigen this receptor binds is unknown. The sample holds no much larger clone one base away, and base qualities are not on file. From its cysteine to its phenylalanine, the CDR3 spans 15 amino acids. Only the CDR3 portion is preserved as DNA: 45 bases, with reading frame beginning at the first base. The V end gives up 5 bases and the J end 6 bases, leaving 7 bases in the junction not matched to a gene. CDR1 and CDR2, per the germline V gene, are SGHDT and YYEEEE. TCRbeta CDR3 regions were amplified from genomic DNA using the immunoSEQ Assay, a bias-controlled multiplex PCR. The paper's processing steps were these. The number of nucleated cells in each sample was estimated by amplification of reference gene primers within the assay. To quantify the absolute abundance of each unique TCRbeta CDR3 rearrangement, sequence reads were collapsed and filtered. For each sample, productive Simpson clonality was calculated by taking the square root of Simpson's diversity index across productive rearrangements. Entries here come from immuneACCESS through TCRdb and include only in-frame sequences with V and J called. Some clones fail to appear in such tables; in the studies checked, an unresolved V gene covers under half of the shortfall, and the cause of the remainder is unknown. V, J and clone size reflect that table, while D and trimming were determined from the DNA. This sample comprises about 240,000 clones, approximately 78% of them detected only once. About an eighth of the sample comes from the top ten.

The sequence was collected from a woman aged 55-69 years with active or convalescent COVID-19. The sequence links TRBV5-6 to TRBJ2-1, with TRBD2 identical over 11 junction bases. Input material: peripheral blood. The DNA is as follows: TGTGCCAGCAGGCTAGGACTAGCGGGCCTCAATGAGCAGTTCTTC. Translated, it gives CASRLGLAGLNEQFF.